A selection of T cell receptor beta chains follows, all from one sample in a study of type 1 regulatory T cells. TCRdb redid the calling of the reads with MiXCR, one entry per CDR3 protein. The sample has about 2,300 distinct CDR3 sequences; roughly 6% are singletons. Sequencing input: CD4+ T cells, either the whole sample or a sorted fraction (not recorded which). These receptors were collected from a human donor in good health. Each CDR3 is given with its conserved first and last residue. Fields, in order: D gene, clone size, V gene, CDR3 length, J gene, CDR3 protein, CDR3 DNA. A D gene is named only where the DNA matches it firmly. Expanded clones get a size class; other rows say once, few or many, or leave the size out.

.,medium-sized,TRBV7-2,15,TRBJ1-5,CASSSSWGGLQPQHF,TGTGCCAGCAGCTCTTCCTGGGGTGGGCTTCAGCCCCAGCATTTT
TRBD2,medium-sized,TRBV2,17,TRBJ2-3,CASSEALLAGGRDTQYF,TGTGCCAGCAGTGAAGCCCTCCTAGCGGGGGGGAGAGATACGCAGTATTTT
.,medium-sized,TRBV5-1,16,TRBJ2-5,CASSLAGQGDPETQYF,TGCGCCAGCAGCTTGGCAGGGCAAGGGGATCCAGAGACCCAGTACTTC
.,medium-sized,TRBV20-1,12,TRBJ2-4,CSAQGGPNIQYF,TGCAGTGCCCAGGGTGGGCCAAACATTCAGTACTTC
.,medium-sized,TRBV20-1,12,TRBJ1-5,CSARRSNQPQHF,TGCAGTGCTAGAAGGAGCAATCAGCCCCAGCATTTT
.,medium-sized,TRBV15,14,TRBJ2-3,CATSRRTFGDTQYF,TGTGCCACCAGCAGAAGAACCTTTGGCGATACGCAGTATTTT
TRBD1,medium-sized,TRBV30,15,TRBJ1-2,CAWNKGDRLNYGYTF,TGTGCCTGGAACAAGGGGGACAGACTTAACTATGGCTACACCTTC
TRBD2,medium-sized,TRBV27,18,TRBJ2-1,CASRERLAGGPAYNEQFF,TGTGCCAGCAGGGAAAGACTAGCGGGGGGGCCGGCCTACAATGAGCAGTTCTTC
TRBD2,.,TRBV12-3/TRBV12-4,16,TRBJ2-5,CASSLQLAGVRDTQYF,TGTGCCAGCAGTTTACAGTTAGCGGGGGTCCGAGATACCCAGTACTTC
.,medium-sized,TRBV2,14,TRBJ1-2,CASRENREAYGYTF,TGTGCCAGCAGGGAGAACAGGGAAGCCTATGGCTACACCTTC
.,medium-sized,TRBV5-8,11,TRBJ1-5,CASSLVNPQHF,TGTGCCAGCAGCTTGGTAAACCCCCAGCATTTT
TRBD1,medium-sized,TRBV19,15,TRBJ1-1,CASSKGGDRGAEAFF,TGTGCCAGTAGTAAGGGGGGAGACAGGGGGGCTGAAGCTTTCTTT
.,medium-sized,TRBV7-2,12,TRBJ2-5,CASSLRQETQYF,TGTGCCAGCAGCTTACGCCAAGAGACCCAGTACTTC
.,medium-sized,TRBV5-1,13,TRBJ1-1,CASSLVYHTEAFF,TGCGCCAGCAGCTTGGTATACCACACTGAAGCTTTCTTT
.,medium-sized,TRBV2,13,TRBJ2-7,CASSDWVAYEQYF,TGTGCCAGCAGTGATTGGGTTGCCTACGAGCAGTACTTC
.,medium-sized,TRBV5-1,16,TRBJ1-1,CASSPLGVRGNTEAFF,TGCGCCAGCAGCCCACTGGGAGTCCGGGGTAACACTGAAGCTTTCTTT
.,medium-sized,TRBV25-1,12,TRBJ1-1,CASSEQGNEAFF,TGTGCCAGCAGTGAACAGGGGAATGAAGCTTTCTTT
.,medium-sized,TRBV9,13,TRBJ1-1,CASSVTGNTEAFF,TGTGCCAGCAGCGTAACGGGGAACACTGAAGCTTTCTTT
.,medium-sized,TRBV18,16,TRBJ1-6,CASSPNGRWVNSPLHF,TGTGCCAGCTCACCTAACGGCCGATGGGTAAATTCACCCCTCCACTTT
TRBD2,medium-sized,TRBV24-1,15,TRBJ2-3,CATASGGTRTDTQYF,TGTGCCACAGCTAGCGGGGGGACTCGCACAGATACGCAGTATTTT
.,medium-sized,TRBV12-3/TRBV12-4,14,TRBJ1-2,CASSFRGVNYGYTF,TGTGCCAGCAGTTTCCGCGGAGTTAACTATGGCTACACCTTC
TRBD1,medium-sized,TRBV7-9,16,TRBJ2-2,CASSSTDRGWAGELFF,TGTGCCAGCAGCTCAACCGACAGGGGATGGGCCGGGGAGCTGTTTTTT
.,medium-sized,TRBV20-1,14,TRBJ1-1,CSARKTGANTEAFF,TGCAGTGCTAGAAAGACAGGCGCCAACACTGAAGCTTTCTTT
TRBD1,medium-sized,TRBV2,14,TRBJ2-2,CASRDRIATGELFF,TGTGCCAGCAGGGACAGGATAGCCACCGGGGAGCTGTTTTTT
.,medium-sized,TRBV10-3,13,TRBJ2-1,CAINKQGWDEQFF,TGTGCCATCAATAAACAGGGATGGGATGAGCAGTTCTTC
TRBD2,medium-sized,TRBV5-5,17,TRBJ2-3,CASSFSQAGGYTDTQYF,TGTGCCAGCAGCTTTTCACAAGCGGGGGGGTACACAGATACGCAGTATTTT
.,medium-sized,TRBV10-3,16,TRBJ2-1,CAISESPGVTYNEQFF,TGTGCCATCAGTGAGAGTCCGGGGGTAACCTACAATGAGCAGTTCTTC
.,medium-sized,TRBV5-1,15,TRBJ2-1,CASSLGGYSYNEQFF,TGCGCCAGCAGCTTGGGGGGATACTCCTACAATGAGCAGTTCTTC
.,medium-sized,TRBV20-1,15,TRBJ1-2,CSASGRDGGPYGYTF,TGCAGTGCTAGTGGCCGGGACGGTGGACCCTATGGCTACACCTTC
TRBD1,medium-sized,TRBV19,14,TRBJ2-7,CASSVRDRVNEQYF,TGTGCCAGTAGTGTCCGGGACAGGGTAAACGAGCAGTACTTC
.,medium-sized,TRBV27,11,TRBJ2-7,CASRLKNEQYF,TGTGCCAGCAGGCTTAAGAACGAGCAGTACTTC
TRBD2,medium-sized,TRBV7-2,14,TRBJ2-1,CASKSGALGREQFF,TGTGCCAGCAAGAGCGGGGCCTTAGGTCGTGAGCAGTTCTTC
.,large,TRBV20-1,15,TRBJ1-4,CSARVGSSLNEKLFF,TGCAGTGCTAGAGTCGGGAGTTCCCTTAATGAAAAACTGTTTTTT
TRBD2,medium-sized,TRBV9,14,TRBJ2-1,CASSVRAGNNEQFF,TGTGCCAGCAGCGTTAGAGCGGGAAACAATGAGCAGTTCTTC
TRBD1,medium-sized,TRBV19,18,TRBJ1-5,CASSMSLQGRDSNQPQHF,TGTGCCAGTAGTATGTCTCTACAGGGGAGGGATAGCAATCAGCCCCAGCATTTT
TRBD1,large,TRBV20-1,13,TRBJ1-5,CSALQGGDQPQHF,TGCAGTGCCTTGCAAGGGGGCGATCAGCCCCAGCATTTT
TRBD1,medium-sized,TRBV5-1,14,TRBJ2-5,CASRTGQGQETQYF,TGCGCCAGCAGGACGGGACAGGGCCAAGAGACCCAGTACTTC